The clone carrying this T cell receptor (beta chain) was seen many times. Its antigen is still unknown. The CDR3 loop spans 15 amino acids. The germline gives CDR1 MDHEN, CDR2 SYDVKM. Trimming took 2 bases from V and 1 from J, leaving 11 bases between them. MiXCR, run by TCRdb on the 5' RACE reads, gives a single entry per CDR3 protein. The sample yields more than 10,000 distinct CDR3 sequences, approximately 5% seen once. The data derive from a study of spatial heterogeneity in lung cancer. Time point meaning: sample taken at primary tumor resection. Whole RNA from tumor, nontumor lung or frozen PBMC was sequenced unsorted. The cohort: roughly 72 early-stage, untreated non-small cell lung cancer patients. Study-wide results and limits: At resection, ubiquitous expanded tumor TCRs appeared in blood more than at follow-up.

Source: PBMCs, taken at surgery. The rearrangement links TRBV28 to TRBJ1-2; no clear D gene. This clonotype was obtained from a male donor with early-stage non-small cell lung cancer. DNA for the CDR3: TGTGCCAGCAGTTTAACCCCCCCTAATAACTATGGCTACACCTTC. The encoded protein is CASSLTPPNNYGYTF.